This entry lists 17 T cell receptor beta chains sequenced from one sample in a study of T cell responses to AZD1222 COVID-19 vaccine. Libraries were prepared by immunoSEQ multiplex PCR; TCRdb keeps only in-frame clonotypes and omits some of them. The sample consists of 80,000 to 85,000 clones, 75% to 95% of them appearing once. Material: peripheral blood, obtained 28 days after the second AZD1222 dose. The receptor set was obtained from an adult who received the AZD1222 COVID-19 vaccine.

Written as DNA, the CDR3 is TGTGCCAGTACCCAGAACTATGGCTACACCTTC. Translation: CASTQNYGYTF. V is TRBV19 and J is TRBJ1-2; no definite D call. Trimming removed 7 bases at V and 2 bases at J, with 5 bases between. From germline, CDR1 is LNHDA and CDR2 SQIVND (reference sequence). The CDR3 is 11 residues long.

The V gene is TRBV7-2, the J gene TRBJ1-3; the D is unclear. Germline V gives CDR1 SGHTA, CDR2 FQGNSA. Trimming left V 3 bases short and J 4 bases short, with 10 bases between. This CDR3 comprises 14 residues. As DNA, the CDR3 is TGTGCCAGCAGCTTGTCCGTTGGCGGAAACACCATATATTTT. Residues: CASSLSVGGNTIYF.

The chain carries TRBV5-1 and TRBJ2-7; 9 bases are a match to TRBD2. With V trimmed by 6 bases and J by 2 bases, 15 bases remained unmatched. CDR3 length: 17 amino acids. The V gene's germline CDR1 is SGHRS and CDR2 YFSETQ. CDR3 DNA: TGCGCCAGCACTTCGGCTAGCGGGATCACACCGACCTACGAGCAGTACTTC. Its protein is CASTSASGITPTYEQYF.

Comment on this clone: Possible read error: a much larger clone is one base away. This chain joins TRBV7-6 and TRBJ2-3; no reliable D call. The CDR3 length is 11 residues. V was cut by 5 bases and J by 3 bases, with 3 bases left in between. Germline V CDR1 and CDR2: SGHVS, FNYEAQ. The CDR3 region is CASSLTDTQYF. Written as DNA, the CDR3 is TGTGCCAGCAGCCTAACAGATACGCAGTATTTT. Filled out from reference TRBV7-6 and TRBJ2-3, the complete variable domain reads GAGVSQSPRYKVTKRGQDVALRCDPISGHVSLYWYRQALGQGPEFLTYFNYEAQQDKSGLPNDRFSAERPEGSISTLTIQRTEQRDSAMYRCASSLTDTQYFGPGTRLTVL.

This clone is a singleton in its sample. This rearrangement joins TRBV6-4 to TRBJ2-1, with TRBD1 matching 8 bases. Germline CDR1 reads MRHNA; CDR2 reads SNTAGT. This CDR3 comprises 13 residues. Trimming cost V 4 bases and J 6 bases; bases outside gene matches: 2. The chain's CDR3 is CASSARGLNEQFF. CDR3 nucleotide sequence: TGTGCCAGCAGTGCCAGGGGGCTCAATGAGCAGTTCTTC.

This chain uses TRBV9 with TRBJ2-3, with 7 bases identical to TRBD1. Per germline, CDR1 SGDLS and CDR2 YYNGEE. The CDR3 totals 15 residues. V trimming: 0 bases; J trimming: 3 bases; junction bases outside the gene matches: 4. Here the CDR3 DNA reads TGTGCCAGCAGCGTAGACAGGGGCCCGACAGATACGCAGTATTTT. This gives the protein CASSVDRGPTDTQYF.

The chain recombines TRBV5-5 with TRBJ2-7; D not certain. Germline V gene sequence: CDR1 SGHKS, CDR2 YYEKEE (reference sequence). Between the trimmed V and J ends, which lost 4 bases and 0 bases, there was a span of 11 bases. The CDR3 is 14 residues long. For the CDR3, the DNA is TGTGCCAGCAGCAAGGACCCGAGCTCCTACGAGCAGTACTTC. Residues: CASSKDPSSYEQYF.

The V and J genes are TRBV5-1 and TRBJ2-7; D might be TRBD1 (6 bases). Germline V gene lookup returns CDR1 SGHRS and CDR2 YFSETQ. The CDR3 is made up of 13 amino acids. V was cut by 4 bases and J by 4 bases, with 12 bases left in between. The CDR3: CASSRDTTYEQYF. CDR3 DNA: TGCGCCAGCAGCCGGGACACTACTTACGAGCAGTACTTC.

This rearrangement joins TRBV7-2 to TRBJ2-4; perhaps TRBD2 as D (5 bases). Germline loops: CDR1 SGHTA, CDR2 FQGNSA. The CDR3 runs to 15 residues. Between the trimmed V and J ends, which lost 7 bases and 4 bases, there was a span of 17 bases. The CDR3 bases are TGTGCCAGCACGGGAACGGGTATAGGTAAAAACATTCAGTACTTC. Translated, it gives CASTGTGIGKNIQYF.

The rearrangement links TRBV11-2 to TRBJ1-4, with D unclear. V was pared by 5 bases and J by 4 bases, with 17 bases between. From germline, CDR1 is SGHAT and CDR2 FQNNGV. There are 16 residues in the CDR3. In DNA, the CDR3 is TGTGCCAGCAGCCCCCCGGGTGTTCGGGTTAATGAAAAACTGTTTTTT. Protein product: CASSPPGVRVNEKLFF.

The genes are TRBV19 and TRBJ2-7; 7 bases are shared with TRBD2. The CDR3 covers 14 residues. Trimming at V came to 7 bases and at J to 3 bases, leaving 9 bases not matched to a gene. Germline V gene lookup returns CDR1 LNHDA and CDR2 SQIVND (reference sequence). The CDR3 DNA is TGTGCCAGTACCTCTACGGGAGGTCTCTACGAGCAGTACTTC. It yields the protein CASTSTGGLYEQYF.

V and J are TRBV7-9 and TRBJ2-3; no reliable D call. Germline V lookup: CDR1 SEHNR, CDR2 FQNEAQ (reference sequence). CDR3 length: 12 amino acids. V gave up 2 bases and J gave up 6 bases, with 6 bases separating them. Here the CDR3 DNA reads TGTGCCAGCAGCTTATACGTGGATACGCAGTATTTT. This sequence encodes CASSLYVDTQYF.

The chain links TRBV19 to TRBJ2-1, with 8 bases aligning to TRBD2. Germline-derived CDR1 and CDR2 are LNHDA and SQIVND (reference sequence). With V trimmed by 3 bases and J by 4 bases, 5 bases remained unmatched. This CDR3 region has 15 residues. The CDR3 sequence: CASSMGGRTYNEQFF. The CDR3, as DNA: TGTGCCAGTAGTATGGGCGGGAGGACTTACAATGAGCAGTTCTTC.

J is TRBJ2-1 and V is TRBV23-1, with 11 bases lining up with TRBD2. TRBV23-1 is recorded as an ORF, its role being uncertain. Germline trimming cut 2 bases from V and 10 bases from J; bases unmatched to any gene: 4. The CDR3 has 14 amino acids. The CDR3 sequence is CASSQVAGGSEQFF. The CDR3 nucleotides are TGCGCCAGCAGTCAAGTAGCGGGAGGGAGCGAGCAGTTCTTC.

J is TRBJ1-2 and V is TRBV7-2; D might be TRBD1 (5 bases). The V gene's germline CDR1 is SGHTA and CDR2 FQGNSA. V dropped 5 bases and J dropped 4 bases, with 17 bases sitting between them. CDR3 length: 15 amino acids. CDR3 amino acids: CASSLGAEGVYGYTF. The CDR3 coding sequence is TGTGCCAGCAGCCTAGGGGCGGAGGGAGTCTATGGCTACACCTTC.

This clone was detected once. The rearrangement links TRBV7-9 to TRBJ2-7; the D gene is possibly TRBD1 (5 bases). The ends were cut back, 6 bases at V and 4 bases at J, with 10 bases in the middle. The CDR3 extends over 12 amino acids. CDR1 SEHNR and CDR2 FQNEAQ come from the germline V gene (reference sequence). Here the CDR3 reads CASSSTGYEQYF. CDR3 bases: TGTGCCAGCAGTTCTACAGGTTACGAGCAGTACTTC. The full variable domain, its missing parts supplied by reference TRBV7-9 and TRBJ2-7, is DTGVSQNPRHKITKRGQNVTFRCDPISEHNRLYWYRQTLGQGPEFLTYFQNEAQLEKSRLLSDRFSAERPKGSFSTLEIQRTEQGDSAMYLCASSSTGYEQYFGPGTRLTVT.

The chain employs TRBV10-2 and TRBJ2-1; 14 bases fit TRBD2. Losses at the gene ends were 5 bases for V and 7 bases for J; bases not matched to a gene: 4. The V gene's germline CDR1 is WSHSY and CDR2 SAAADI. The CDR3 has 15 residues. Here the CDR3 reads CASSPGTSGSNEQFF. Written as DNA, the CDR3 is TGCGCCAGCAGTCCCGGGACTAGCGGGAGTAATGAGCAGTTCTTC.